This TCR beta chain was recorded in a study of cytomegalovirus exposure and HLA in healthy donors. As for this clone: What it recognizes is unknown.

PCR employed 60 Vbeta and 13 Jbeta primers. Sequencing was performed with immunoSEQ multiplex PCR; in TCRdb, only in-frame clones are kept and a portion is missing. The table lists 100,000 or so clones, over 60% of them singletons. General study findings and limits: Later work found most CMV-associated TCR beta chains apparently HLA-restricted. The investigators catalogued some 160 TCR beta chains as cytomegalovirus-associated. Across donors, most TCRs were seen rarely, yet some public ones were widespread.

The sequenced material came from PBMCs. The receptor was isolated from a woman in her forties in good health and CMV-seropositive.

CDR3 in amino acids: CASSQDAGGHYGYTF. CDR3 coding DNA: TGCGCCAGCAGCCAAGATGCGGGGGGCCACTATGGCTACACCTTC. V is TRBV4-3 and J is TRBJ1-2; perhaps TRBD1 as D (6 bases). The V gene's germline CDR1 is LGHNA and CDR2 YSLEER. The length of the CDR3 is 15 residues. V lost 0 bases, J lost 3 bases, and 11 bases lay in between.